The next 5 T cell receptor beta chains were all read from a single sample in a study of blood T cell repertoires in COVID-19. The protocol was immunoSEQ multiplex PCR, while the TCRdb copy is restricted to in-frame clones and leaves out a portion. The table records around 270,000 clones, approximately 89% of them present only once. Sequenced sample: peripheral blood. These receptors were taken from a woman between 45 and 65 years old with acute or convalescent COVID-19.

This sequence joins TRBV18 and TRBJ1-4; 10 bases line up with TRBD1. The CDR3 has 16 residues. CDR1 KGHSH and CDR2 LQKENI come from the germline V gene. The J segment lost 7 bases and the V segment lost 3 bases, leaving 8 bases of the junction unmatched. The CDR3 nucleotides are TGTGCCAGCTCACCGGAATCCGGGACAGGGGTTGAAAAACTGTTTTTT. Encoded protein: CASSPESGTGVEKLFF.

The chain is built from TRBV7-3 and TRBJ1-1, with 7 bases lining up with TRBD1. The trim removed 4 bases at V and 5 bases at J, leaving 7 bases unmatched. The CDR3 totals 14 residues. Germline V gives CDR1 SGHTA, CDR2 FQGTGA. The CDR3 bases are TGTGCCAGCAGCTCGGGACAGCAAGGGACTGAAGCTTTCTTT. Translation: CASSSGQQGTEAFF.

V usage is TRBV7-2 and J usage is TRBJ1-1; the D gene is possibly TRBD1 (6 bases). The CDR3 covers 13 residues. From germline, CDR1 is SGHTA and CDR2 FQGNSA. Trimming took off 4 bases at V and 2 bases at J, with 8 bases between the two ends. CDR3 amino acids: CASSSGQNTEAFF. CDR3 nucleotide sequence: TGTGCCAGCAGCTCGGGACAAAACACTGAAGCTTTCTTT.

The chain couples TRBV11-3 to TRBJ2-7, with 9 nucleotides matching TRBD2. Trimming took 3 bases from V and 5 from J; bases not matched to a gene: 8. The germline V gene encodes CDR1 SGHNT and CDR2 YENEEA. This CDR3 comprises 15 residues. CDR3: CASSFSGSAYDEQYF. The DNA of the CDR3 is TGTGCCAGCAGCTTTAGCGGGAGTGCGTACGACGAGCAGTACTTC.

The chain has TRBV7-2 and TRBJ2-2; D is perhaps TRBD2 (5 bases). The germline CDR1 and CDR2 sequences are SGHTA and FQGNSA. CDR3 length equals 13 residues. The V end was cut by 4 bases, the J end by 3 bases, with 6 bases between. CDR3 bases: TGTGCCAGCAGCTGGGAGTACACCGGGGAGCTGTTTTTT. As protein: CASSWEYTGELFF.